This entry lists 24 T cell receptor beta chains sequenced from one sample in a study of molecular identifiers for immune sequencing clone quantification (dated 2018 in TCRdb). Library generation was performed with PCR. The instrument was an Illumina HiSeq 4000. TCRdb itself trimmed the public reads at Q25 with fastp, ran MiXCR and retained productive beta chains. Identical CDR3 protein sequences are pooled into one entry, listed with their most common genes and DNA. Present in this sample are some 65,000 distinct CDR3 sequences, under 20% of which were seen just once. Roughly 1.6% of the sample comes from the top ten. Specimen: naive CD8+ T cells from blood, with Jurkat cell RNA spiked in. This sample's cell subset or site label indicates: FACS-sorted CD8+CD4-CCR7+CD45RA+ naive T cells. The receptors stem from a human donor in good health. Some libraries in this study had Jurkat cell RNA spiked in.

This clonotype has at least ten counts. CDR3 sequence (DNA): TGTGCCAGCAGCCCCGTCGGGACAGGGAGCGAGCAGTACTTC. As protein: CASSPVGTGSEQYF. The rearrangement joins TRBV7-2 to TRBJ2-7; 9 bases map to TRBD1. V was clipped by 5 bases and J by 6 bases; unmatched bases: 8. In germline, CDR1 is SGHTA, CDR2 FQGNSA. The CDR3 has 14 residues.

The chain's CDR3 is CASTSPWAGSSYNEQFF. Written as DNA, the CDR3 is TGTGCCAGCACCTCCCCGTGGGCAGGGAGCTCCTACAATGAGCAGTTCTTC. The gene calls are TRBV28 and TRBJ2-1; D is perhaps TRBD1 or TRBD2 (5 bases each). CDR1 MDHEN and CDR2 SYDVKM come from the germline V gene. The CDR3 is made up of 17 amino acids. V lost 7 bases, J lost 0 bases, and 19 bases lay in between.

The V and J genes are TRBV5-1 and TRBJ2-7, with a weak D call TRBD1 (5 bases). The CDR3 totals 19 residues. V was shortened by 0 bases and J by 0 bases, with 22 bases between the two germline ends. The germline V gene encodes CDR1 SGHRS and CDR2 YFSETQ. The DNA of the CDR3 is TGCGCCAGCAGCTTGGGTAGACTCACAGGCGGTCTACACTCCTACGAGCAGTACTTC. Protein sequence: CASSLGRLTGGLHSYEQYF.

There are many counts of this clonotype. The J gene is TRBJ2-5, the V gene TRBV11-2; 9 nucleotides match TRBD2. Unmatched junction bases numbered 21, after V lost 3 bases and J lost 4 bases. The CDR3 totals 20 residues. Germline CDR1 SGHAT, CDR2 FQNNGV. The CDR3 spells CASSFSQLAGQDSVGETQYF. CDR3 in DNA: TGTGCCAGCAGCTTTTCGCAACTAGCGGGCCAAGATTCGGTGGGAGAGACCCAGTACTTC.

The chain uses TRBV29-1 and TRBJ2-1; D is ambiguous. The CDR3 contains 15 residues. Germline values: CDR1 SQVTM, CDR2 ANQGSEA. V shed 4 bases and J shed 0 bases, with 13 bases lying between them. CDR3 coding DNA: TGCAGCGTTGGCCCAGCGAGAATCTCCTACAATGAGCAGTTCTTC. Protein: CSVGPARISYNEQFF.

This clonotype was picked up one time. Since a much larger clone is just one base distant, this may be a read error. CDR3 sequence (DNA): TGCGCCAGCGGAGTGGGCTCCTACGAGCAGTGCTTC. This codes for CASGVGSYEQCF. The chain combines TRBV5-1 with TRBJ2-7; no clear D. The CDR3 is made up of 12 amino acids. Germline CDR1 is SGHRS and CDR2 is YFSETQ.

This clonotype appeared many times. V is TRBV20-1 and J is TRBJ1-1, with D tentatively TRBD1 (6 bases). The CDR3 covers 14 residues. Trimming took 4 bases from V and 1 from J, leaving 13 bases between them. Germline V gives CDR1 DFQATT, CDR2 SNEGSKA (reference sequence). CDR3 coding DNA: TGCAGTGCTAAGGAAGGGGGGGAGAACACTGAAGCTTTCTTT. Its protein product is CSAKEGGENTEAFF.

A note on this clonotype: The germline gene is not matched at one end of the junction; a read error may be the cause. The chain recombines TRBV20-1 with TRBJ1-3; TRBD1 might be the D (5 bases). CDR3 length equals 20 residues. Germline V gene sequence: CDR1 DFQATT, CDR2 SNEGSKA (reference sequence). CDR3 residues: CSARDEVGTQIGKAGNAIYF. CDR3 DNA: TGCAGTGCTAGAGATGAAGTAGGGACTCAAATTGGAAAGGCCGGAAACGCCATATATTTT.

With regard to this clonotype: With a much larger clone just one base away, this may be a read error. This chain joins TRBV6-5 and TRBJ2-7; D unresolved. The CDR3 contains 16 residues. Germline V gives CDR1 MNHEY, CDR2 SVGAGI. The CDR3 nucleotides read TGTGCCAGCAGTCACTCGACTGGACGGAACTCCTACGAGCAGTACTTC. Translating it yields CASSHSTGRNSYEQYF.

As to this clonotype: This may be a read error, as it is one base from a much larger clone. Given the absence of the conserved phenylalanine or tryptophan at the CDR3 end, a read error is likely. This sequence joins TRBV7-9 and TRBJ2-7, with TRBD2 matching 9 bases. This CDR3 has 14 residues. The trim removed 4 bases at V and 4 bases at J, leaving 5 bases unmatched. Germline V gives CDR1 SEHNR, CDR2 FQNEAQ (reference sequence). The CDR3 DNA sequence: TGTGCCAGCAGCTCCTTAGCGGGGGCGTACGAGCAGTACCTC. It translates to CASSSLAGAYEQYL.

In the case of this clonotype: With a much larger clone just one base away, this may be a read error. The rearrangement joins TRBV4-1 to TRBJ2-1, with 12 positions matching TRBD2. CDR3 size: 14 residues. After removal of 4 bases from V and 9 bases from J, the junction contained 4 bases not matched to a gene. Germline values: CDR1 MGHRA, CDR2 YSYEKL. The CDR3 spells CASSPTSGRGEQFF. The DNA of the CDR3 is TGCGCCAGCAGCCCGACTAGCGGGAGAGGTGAGCAGTTCTTC.

This clonotype was seen at least ten times. CDR3 sequence reads: CASSLDLRLATEQFF. Written as DNA, the CDR3 is TGTGCCAGCAGCTTAGATCTAAGACTAGCAACTGAGCAGTTCTTC. J is TRBJ2-1 and V is TRBV11-2; 7 bases agree with TRBD2. This CDR3 contains 15 residues. Per the germline V gene, CDR1 is SGHAT and CDR2 is FQNNGV. V dropped 0 bases and J dropped 9; count of bases not matched to a gene: 8.

This clonotype was seen once. The rearrangement uses TRBV28 and TRBJ2-7; TRBD1 is a possible D gene (5 bases). The CDR3 is 18 amino acids. V was clipped by 0 bases and J by 0 bases, with 18 bases between them. Germline CDR1 is MDHEN and CDR2 is SYDVKM. CDR3 sequence (DNA): TGTGCCAGCAGTTTATGGCCAGCCAAGGACACGTCCTCCTACGAGCAGTACTTC. Its protein product is CASSLWPAKDTSSYEQYF.

This clonotype was recorded a few times. The chain recombines TRBV12-3 or TRBV12-4 with TRBJ1-2; no reliable D call. This CDR3 contains 13 residues. V was shortened by 3 bases and J by 2 bases, with 7 bases between the two germline ends. The CDR3 spells CASSFDKNYGYTF. The CDR3 DNA is TGTGCCAGCAGTTTTGACAAAAACTATGGCTACACCTTC.

This clonotype was seen ten or more times. The J gene is TRBJ1-1, the V gene TRBV28, with D maybe TRBD1 (5 bases). V was trimmed by 3 bases and J by 4 bases, leaving 15 bases between them. The V gene's germline CDR1 is MDHEN and CDR2 SYDVKM. CDR3 size: 15 residues. The CDR3 DNA is TGTGCCAGCAGTTTCCCCCGCGGGGGGGTCACTGAAGCTTTCTTT. It specifies CASSFPRGGVTEAFF.

This clonotype was detected ten times or more. The chain employs TRBV4-3 and TRBJ2-1; 14 bases are shared with TRBD2. Germline V CDR1 and CDR2: LGHNA, YSLEER. This CDR3 region has 15 residues. The ends lost 5 bases at V and 10 bases at J; junction bases unmatched: 7. The CDR3 loop is CASSYGLAGGQEQFF. As DNA, the CDR3 is TGCGCCAGCAGCTACGGACTAGCGGGAGGTCAGGAGCAGTTCTTC.

Ten or more counts support this clonotype. J is TRBJ2-1 and V is TRBV7-9, with TRBD2 matching over 9 bases. The CDR3 runs 14 residues. Germline loops: CDR1 SEHNR, CDR2 FQNEAQ (reference sequence). With 11 bases clipped from V and 0 bases from J, the junction kept 5 bases outside the gene matches. CDR3 amino acids: CASLAGASYNEQFF. For the CDR3, the DNA is TGTGCCTCTTTAGCGGGGGCCTCCTACAATGAGCAGTTCTTC.

This clonotype was picked up many times. V gene TRBV11-2 combines with J gene TRBJ2-1; D is possibly TRBD1 (5 bases). V shed 4 bases and J shed 8 bases, with 15 bases lying between them. Germline V lookup: CDR1 SGHAT, CDR2 FQNNGV. The CDR3 consists of 14 residues. In DNA, the CDR3 is TGTGCCAGCAGCTCAGGGTTAGCCCCCCATGAGCAGTTCTTC. The encoded protein is CASSSGLAPHEQFF. Filled out from reference TRBV11-2 and TRBJ2-1, the complete variable domain reads EAGVAQSPRYKIIEKRQSVAFWCNPISGHATLYWYQQILGQGPKLLIQFQNNGVVDDSQLPKDRFSAERLKGVDSTLKIQPAKLEDSAVYLCASSSGLAPHEQFFGPGTRLTVL.

This clonotype has more than one count but fewer than ten. The rearrangement links TRBV6-2 or TRBV6-3 to TRBJ1-1, with D possibly TRBD1 on 5 matching bases. V was shortened by 4 bases and J by 7 bases, with 13 bases between the two germline ends. The length of the CDR3 is 13 residues. Germline-derived CDR1 and CDR2 are MNHEY and SVGEGT. CDR3 protein: CASSLTATREAFF. The CDR3 DNA reads as TGTGCCAGCAGTTTGACAGCGACCCGTGAAGCTTTCTTT.

In this sample, this clonotype turned up many times. V gene TRBV4-1 combines with J gene TRBJ2-1, with a weak D call TRBD2 (6 bases). There are 16 residues in the CDR3. CDR1 and CDR2 (germline): MGHRA, YSYEKL. The ends were cut back, 4 bases at V and 8 bases at J, with 21 bases in the middle. The DNA of the CDR3 is TGCGCCAGCAGCCGAGGCGCGCTGGAGGGTTGGGATGAGCAGTTCTTC. This encodes CASSRGALEGWDEQFF.

This clonotype has a count of ten or more. The V and J genes are TRBV23-1 and TRBJ2-3; TRBD2 aligns across 7 bases. TRBV23-1 has ORF status, its function being uncertain. V gave up 4 bases and J gave up 1 base; unmatched junction bases: 2. This CDR3 region has 14 residues. The CDR3 loop is CASSREGRTDTQYF. In DNA, the CDR3 is TGCGCCAGCAGTCGGGAGGGACGCACAGATACGCAGTATTTT.

In the case of this clonotype: It may be a read error: a sequence one base away is much more abundant. The V call is TRBV11-2, the J call TRBJ2-3; D is possibly TRBD1 or TRBD2 (5 bases each). V was shortened by 10 bases and J by 7 bases, with 18 bases between the two germline ends. The CDR3 sequence is 13 residues long. The germline gives CDR1 SGHAT, CDR2 FQNNGV. In DNA, the CDR3 is TGTGCCAACAGAGGGACCGTGAGGAATACGCAGTATTTT. Encoded protein: CANRGTVRNTQYF.

This clonotype appeared many times. The rearrangement uses TRBV13 and TRBJ2-5, with 12 bases fitting TRBD2. Trimming at V came to 5 bases and at J to 2 bases, leaving 3 bases not matched to a gene. The length of the CDR3 is 15 residues. CDR1 PRHDT and CDR2 FYEKMQ come from the germline V gene (reference sequence). The chain's CDR3 is CASSDGTSGQETQYF. In nucleotides, the CDR3 is TGTGCCAGCAGCGATGGGACTAGCGGGCAAGAGACCCAGTACTTC.

Ten or more counts support this clonotype. The chain uses TRBV20-1 and TRBJ2-1; weak D call: TRBD1 (6 bases). V was cut by 1 base and J by 5 bases, with 21 bases left in between. From germline, CDR1 is DFQATT and CDR2 SNEGSKA (reference sequence). The CDR3 spans 17 residues. The CDR3 DNA reads TGCAGTGCTAGAGTCAGAGGGGACACACTATACCACAATGAGCAGTTCTTC. Its protein is CSARVRGDTLYHNEQFF.